These T cell receptor beta chains were read from a single sample in a study of blood T cell repertoires in COVID-19. TCRdb keeps only in-frame clones here, not all; method: immunoSEQ multiplex PCR. The sample carries approximately 160,000 clones, roughly 90% recorded once. The sample comprised peripheral blood. Source of these receptors: a man between 60 and 75 years old with active or convalescent COVID-19. The CDR3 runs from the conserved cysteine through the conserved F or W. D genes are given only for firm matches. The size entry is marked missing in some rows and otherwise reads once, few, many or a size class.

v_gene: TRBV10-3; j_gene: TRBJ1-1; abundance: -; d_gene: -; CDR3aa: CAISEHPQANTEAFF; CDR3nt: TGTGCCATCAGTGAACACCCACAGGCGAACACTGAAGCTTTCTTT
v_gene: TRBV10-3; j_gene: TRBJ1-1; abundance: -; d_gene: -; CDR3aa: CAIRTTAMNTEAFF; CDR3nt: TGTGCCATCAGGACGACAGCAATGAACACTGAAGCTTTCTTT
v_gene: TRBV6-1; j_gene: TRBJ1-1; abundance: -; d_gene: -; CDR3aa: CASSETTGHTEAFF; CDR3nt: TGTGCCAGCAGTGAAACTACAGGGCACACTGAAGCTTTCTTT
v_gene: TRBV3-1/TRBV3-2; j_gene: TRBJ1-1; abundance: -; d_gene: TRBD1; CDR3aa: CASSPLGDRDTEAFF; CDR3nt: TGTGCCAGCAGCCCCCTTGGGGACAGGGACACTGAAGCTTTCTTT
v_gene: TRBV4-2; j_gene: TRBJ2-3; abundance: -; d_gene: TRBD2; CDR3aa: CASSQDPGTSGSDTQYF; CDR3nt: TGTGCCAGCAGCCAAGATCCCGGGACTAGCGGGTCAGATACGCAGTATTTT
v_gene: TRBV6-1; j_gene: TRBJ2-3; abundance: -; d_gene: TRBD2; CDR3aa: CASSVGTSLSTDTQYF; CDR3nt: TGTGCCAGCAGTGTCGGGACTAGCCTAAGCACAGATACGCAGTATTTT
v_gene: TRBV6-5; j_gene: TRBJ2-2; abundance: -; d_gene: TRBD1; CDR3aa: CASRTPGGNTGELFF; CDR3nt: TGTGCCAGCAGAACGCCAGGGGGGAACACCGGGGAGCTGTTTTTT
v_gene: TRBV5-1; j_gene: TRBJ2-7; abundance: -; d_gene: TRBD2; CDR3aa: CASSLGTSAYEQYF; CDR3nt: TGCGCCAGCAGCCTAGGGACTAGCGCCTACGAGCAGTACTTC
v_gene: TRBV30; j_gene: TRBJ1-5; abundance: once; d_gene: -; CDR3aa: CAWSVRRQGNQPQHF; CDR3nt: TGTGCCTGGAGTGTACGAAGGCAGGGGAATCAGCCCCAGCATTTT
v_gene: TRBV30; j_gene: TRBJ1-1; abundance: once; d_gene: -; CDR3aa: CAWSIQENTEAFF; CDR3nt: TGTGCCTGGAGCATTCAGGAGAACACTGAAGCTTTCTTT
v_gene: TRBV5-6; j_gene: TRBJ1-1; abundance: -; d_gene: -; CDR3aa: CASSLQKTEAFF; CDR3nt: TGTGCCAGCAGCTTACAGAAGACTGAAGCTTTCTTT
v_gene: TRBV2; j_gene: TRBJ2-2; abundance: -; d_gene: TRBD1; CDR3aa: CASRTGGNTGELFF; CDR3nt: TGTGCCAGCAGGACAGGGGGGAACACCGGGGAGCTGTTTTTT
v_gene: TRBV21-1; j_gene: TRBJ1-3; abundance: -; d_gene: -; CDR3aa: CASSTGQKRTGNTIYF; CDR3nt: TGTGCCAGCAGCACGGGACAGAAGAGGACTGGAAACACCATATATTTT